These 27 T cell receptor beta chains originate from one sample sequenced in a study of blood T cell repertoires in COVID-19. The protocol was immunoSEQ multiplex PCR, while the TCRdb copy is restricted to in-frame clones and leaves out a portion. Counted here are 40,000 to 60,000 clones, 75% to 85% occurring once; the ten biggest clones make up approximately 7.6%. Sequencing was carried out using peripheral blood. These receptors were taken from a human donor in a cohort sampled during active COVID-19.

The chain uses TRBV15 and TRBJ1-2; 7 bases fit TRBD1. After removal of 1 base from V and 2 bases from J, the junction contained 16 bases not matched to a gene. This CDR3 is built from 19 residues. The V gene's germline CDR1 is LNHNV and CDR2 YYDKDF (reference sequence). CDR3 amino acids: CATSRVSSGTAAANYGYTF. The CDR3 nucleotides are TGTGCCACCAGCAGAGTATCTTCCGGGACAGCCGCCGCCAACTATGGCTACACCTTC.

The V gene is TRBV27, the J gene TRBJ1-5, with 7 bases aligning to TRBD1. V gave up 6 bases and J gave up 6 bases; unmatched junction bases: 14. From germline, CDR1 is MNHEY and CDR2 SMNVEV (reference sequence). CDR3 length equals 16 residues. CDR3 region: CASSPDRVQWGQPQHF. CDR3 DNA: TGTGCCAGCAGCCCTGACAGGGTGCAGTGGGGTCAGCCCCAGCATTTT.

This chain joins TRBV28 and TRBJ1-6; possible D gene TRBD1, 5 bases. There are 15 residues in the CDR3. V lost 1 base and J lost 7, with 11 bases in between. Germline assignment: CDR1 MDHEN and CDR2 SYDVKM. The CDR3 spells CASSLSWRGNSPLHF. CDR3 DNA: TGTGCCAGCAGTTTATCGTGGAGGGGCAATTCACCCCTCCACTTT.

The chain combines TRBV11-3 with TRBJ1-4, with D unresolved. CDR3 length equals 15 residues. V was clipped by 3 bases and J by 1 base, with 9 bases between them. The V gene's germline CDR1 is SGHNT and CDR2 YENEEA. CDR3 nucleotides: TGTGCCAGCAGCTTGAGTCGTTTAACTAATGAAAAACTGTTTTTT. Translation gives CASSLSRLTNEKLFF.

This clone appeared a few times. The chain uses TRBV12-5 and TRBJ2-1; the D gene is possibly TRBD1 (6 bases). The CDR3 loop spans 15 amino acids. Germline V gene lookup returns CDR1 LGHNT and CDR2 FRNRAP. V lost 7 bases to trimming and J lost 1 base, with 14 bases between them. DNA for the CDR3: TGTGCTAGTGCCTTACCCGGGACATCCTACAATGAGCAGTTCTTC. Its protein is CASALPGTSYNEQFF.

The chain couples TRBV24-1 to TRBJ2-5; maybe TRBD1 (5 bases). Germline V gene lookup returns CDR1 KGHDR and CDR2 SFDVKD. V lost 1 base and J 5 bases, leaving 13 bases between the germline ends. The length of the CDR3 is 15 residues. The CDR3 sequence: CATSDFVRERETQYF. CDR3 in DNA: TGTGCCACCAGTGATTTCGTCAGGGAACGGGAGACCCAGTACTTC.

This chain uses TRBV3-1 (or the pseudogene TRBV3-2) with TRBJ2-1; the match to TRBD2 covers 11 bases. The germline gives CDR1 LGHDT, CDR2 YNNKEL (reference sequence). After removal of 5 bases from V and 7 bases from J, the junction contained 1 base not matched to a gene. The CDR3 has 13 residues. The CDR3 spells CASSGTSGNEQFF. CDR3 nucleotide sequence: TGTGCCAGCAGCGGGACTAGCGGTAATGAGCAGTTCTTC.

The chain has TRBV11-2 and TRBJ2-1; 9 bases agree with TRBD2. This CDR3 spans 18 amino acids. Germline V CDR1 and CDR2: SGHAT, FQNNGV. V lost 1 base, J lost 2 bases, and 9 bases stayed unmatched. The CDR3 loop is CASSLVGGLASTYNEQFF. The DNA for the CDR3 is TGTGCCAGCAGCTTAGTAGGAGGACTAGCGAGTACCTACAATGAGCAGTTCTTC.

The sample holds one count of this clone. This chain connects TRBV11-3 to TRBJ2-1, with 7 bases that match TRBD1. The J segment lost 3 bases and the V segment lost 5 bases, leaving 7 bases of the junction unmatched. The germline V gene has CDR1 SGHNT and CDR2 YENEEA. This CDR3 spans 15 amino acids. CDR3 sequence: CASSPHGDSYNEQFF. CDR3 coding DNA: TGTGCCAGCAGCCCCCACGGGGACAGCTACAATGAGCAGTTCTTC.

This chain joins TRBV5-5 and TRBJ1-4; D is uncertain. The CDR3 covers 12 residues. Trimming cost V 7 bases and J 2 bases, with 6 bases left between them. Looked up from germline, CDR1 is SGHKS and CDR2 is YYEKEE (reference sequence). The CDR3 coding sequence is TGTGCCAGCCTCGGTACTAATGAAAAACTGTTTTTT. Translation: CASLGTNEKLFF.

This chain joins TRBV5-1 and TRBJ1-4, with D uncertain. The CDR3 consists of 13 residues. The V gene lost 0 bases and the J gene lost 3 bases, with 3 bases spanning the gap. The germline V gene encodes CDR1 SGHRS and CDR2 YFSETQ. CDR3 sequence (DNA): TGCGCCAGCAGCTTGGGGCCTAATGAAAAACTGTTTTTT. Its protein is CASSLGPNEKLFF.

The chain has TRBV10-1 and TRBJ2-1; 8 bases line up with TRBD1. Germline assignment: CDR1 WNHNN and CDR2 SYGVQD (reference sequence). The CDR3 extends over 16 amino acids. V gave up 4 bases and J gave up 0 bases; unmatched junction bases: 5. The CDR3 sequence is CASSARTGSSYNEQFF. DNA of the CDR3: TGCGCCAGCAGTGCCAGGACAGGGAGCTCCTACAATGAGCAGTTCTTC.

This chain joins TRBV7-2 and TRBJ2-5; TRBD2 matches 12 bases. Losses at the gene ends were 4 bases for V and 2 bases for J; bases not matched to a gene: 8. Germline CDR1 is SGHTA and CDR2 is FQGNSA. The CDR3 consists of 17 residues. CDR3 residues: CASSSYSSGRVQETQYF. As DNA, the CDR3 is TGTGCCAGCAGCTCCTATTCTAGCGGGAGGGTGCAAGAGACCCAGTACTTC.

In its sample, this clone was seen a few times. The chain has TRBV12-3 or TRBV12-4 and TRBJ2-1; D is possibly TRBD2 (6 bases). CDR3 length: 12 residues. As DNA, the CDR3 is TGTGCATGTGGGAGGCCCTACAATGAGCAGTTCTTC. It encodes CACGRPYNEQFF.

The V gene is TRBV6-1, the J gene TRBJ1-2; D not resolved. The CDR3 length is 17 residues. The germline V gene encodes CDR1 MNHNS and CDR2 SASEGT. Trimming removed 2 bases from V and 4 bases from J, with 20 bases in between. Here the CDR3 reads CASSESTIAGRRYGYTF. Here the CDR3 DNA reads TGTGCCAGCAGTGAATCTACTATTGCCGGGAGACGCTATGGCTACACCTTC.

This clone was seen a handful of times. This chain links TRBV2 with TRBJ1-2; 7 bases align to TRBD1. The V and J ends lost 10 bases and 4 bases, in that order; junction bases with no gene match: 9. The V gene's germline CDR1 is SNHLY and CDR2 FYNNEI. The CDR3 has 13 amino acids. The CDR3, as DNA: TGTGCCACGGCGACAGGGATTCTCTATGGCTACACCTTC. Translating it yields CATATGILYGYTF.

The rearrangement links TRBV7-2 to TRBJ2-1, with TRBD2 matching 16 bases. Germline CDR1 is SGHTA and CDR2 is FQGNSA. V dropped 5 bases and J dropped 9; count of bases not matched to a gene: 4. This CDR3 spans 15 amino acids. DNA of the CDR3: TGTGCCAGCAGCGGGGGACTAGCGGGAGGGGTTGAGCAGTTCTTC. Amino acids: CASSGGLAGGVEQFF.

This clone was counted once. The chain employs TRBV10-2 and TRBJ2-1; 7 nucleotides line up with TRBD2. The germline V gene has CDR1 WSHSY and CDR2 SAAADI. The CDR3 length is 12 residues. V was pared by 6 bases and J by 5 bases, with 1 base of the junction left unmatched. CDR3 nucleotides: TGCGCCAGCAGGGGGAGGGACAATGAGCAGTTCTTC. Amino acids: CASRGRDNEQFF.

The chain is built from TRBV29-1 and TRBJ2-7, with D possibly TRBD2 on 6 matching bases. Germline loops: CDR1 SQVTM, CDR2 ANQGSEA. V lost 5 bases and J 5 bases, leaving 13 bases between the germline ends. CDR3 length: 12 amino acids. CDR3 amino acids: CSVFLGRNEQYF. The CDR3 coding sequence is TGCAGCGTTTTTTTGGGGAGGAACGAGCAGTACTTC.

The chain recombines TRBV28 with TRBJ2-7, with D perhaps matching TRBD1 (6 bases). The CDR3 covers 14 residues. Germline CDR1 MDHEN, CDR2 SYDVKM. Trimming took 6 bases from V and 3 from J, leaving 15 bases between them. In DNA form, the CDR3 reads TGTGCCAGCAGAGACTACAGGGCCGACTACGAGCAGTACTTC. This gives the protein CASRDYRADYEQYF.

V and J are TRBV2 and TRBJ2-7; tentative D call: TRBD2 (7 bases). Trimming removed 5 bases from V and 5 bases from J, with 16 bases in between. CDR3 length equals 14 residues. Per germline, CDR1 SNHLY and CDR2 FYNNEI. The CDR3 reads CASSRGGGFDEQYF. CDR3 coding DNA: TGTGCCAGCAGTCGCGGCGGGGGCTTCGACGAGCAGTACTTC.

This sequence joins TRBV28 and TRBJ2-5; D is ambiguous. Deletions cut 4 bases from V and 7 bases from J, with 16 bases between. This CDR3 spans 14 amino acids. The germline CDR1 and CDR2 sequences are MDHEN and SYDVKM. The CDR3 is CASSSPGGSRTQYF. In nucleotides, the CDR3 is TGTGCCAGCAGTTCACCGGGTGGCTCACGGACCCAGTACTTC.

This clone was seen once. The chain has TRBV30 and TRBJ1-5; 9 bases line up with TRBD1. The junction had 6 bases not matched to a gene; V was cut back by 5 bases and J by 4 bases. From germline, CDR1 is GTSNPN and CDR2 SVGIG (reference sequence). The CDR3 sequence is 14 residues long. CDR3 protein: CAWEDRGNNQPQHF. CDR3 in DNA: TGTGCCTGGGAAGACAGGGGGAATAATCAGCCCCAGCATTTT. The whole variable domain, filled in from reference TRBV30 and TRBJ1-5, reads SQTIHQWPATLVQPVGSPLSLECTVEGTSNPNLYWYRQAAGRGLQLLFYSVGIGQISSEVPQNLSASRPQDRQFILSSKKLLLSDSGFYLCAWEDRGNNQPQHFGDGTRLSIL.

This chain joins TRBV18 and TRBJ1-4; 8 bases align to TRBD1. With 6 bases clipped from V and 4 bases from J, the junction kept 7 bases outside the gene matches. The CDR3 totals 15 residues. Germline values: CDR1 KGHSH, CDR2 LQKENI. The CDR3 DNA sequence: TGTGCCAGCTCCGGGCAGGGGGCTTTTAATGAAAAACTGTTTTTT. This encodes CASSGQGAFNEKLFF.

CDR3 DNA: TGCGCCAGCAGCCTCGGACAGGAGAACACTGAAGCTTTCTTT. It codes for CASSLGQENTEAFF. The J gene is TRBJ1-1, the V gene TRBV5-1; the match to TRBD1 covers 7 bases. The CDR3 has 14 residues. Germline trimming cut 4 bases from V and 1 base from J; bases unmatched to any gene: 4. CDR1 is SGHRS and CDR2 is YFSETQ in the germline V gene.

The chain links TRBV5-1 to TRBJ2-5, with D perhaps TRBD1 (6 bases). V dropped 0 bases and J dropped 5 bases, with 14 bases sitting between them. Germline V CDR1 and CDR2: SGHRS, YFSETQ. CDR3 size: 15 residues. CDR3 in amino acids: CASSLEAGVGETQYF. CDR3 in DNA: TGCGCCAGCAGCTTGGAAGCAGGGGTTGGGGAGACCCAGTACTTC.

V is TRBV9 and J is TRBJ2-1; 12 bases match TRBD2. The CDR3 spans 18 residues. V shed 4 bases, J shed 0 bases, and the junction held 8 bases outside the gene matches. Germline CDR1 and CDR2: SGDLS and YYNGEE. The CDR3 region has the DNA TGTGCCAGCAGCTTGGGACTAGCGGGCGCCAGCTCCTACAATGAGCAGTTCTTC. Residues: CASSLGLAGASSYNEQFF.